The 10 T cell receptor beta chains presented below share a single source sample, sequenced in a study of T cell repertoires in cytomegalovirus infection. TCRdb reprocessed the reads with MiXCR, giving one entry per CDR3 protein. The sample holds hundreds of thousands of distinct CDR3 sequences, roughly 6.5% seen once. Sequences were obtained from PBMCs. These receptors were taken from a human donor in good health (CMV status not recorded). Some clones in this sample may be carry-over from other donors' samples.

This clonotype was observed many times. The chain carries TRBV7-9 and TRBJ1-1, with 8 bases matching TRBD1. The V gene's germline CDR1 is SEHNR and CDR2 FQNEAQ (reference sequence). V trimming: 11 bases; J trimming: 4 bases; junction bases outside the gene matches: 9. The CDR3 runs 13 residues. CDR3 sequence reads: CAELQGELTEAFF. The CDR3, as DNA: TGTGCCGAATTACAGGGGGAGCTCACTGAAGCTTTCTTT.

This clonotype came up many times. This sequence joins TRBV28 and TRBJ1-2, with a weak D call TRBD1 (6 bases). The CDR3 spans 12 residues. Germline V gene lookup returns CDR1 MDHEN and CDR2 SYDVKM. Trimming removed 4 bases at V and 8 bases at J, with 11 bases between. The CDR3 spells CASSSQGRGYTF. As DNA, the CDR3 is TGTGCCAGCAGTTCACAGGGTAGGGGCTACACCTTC.

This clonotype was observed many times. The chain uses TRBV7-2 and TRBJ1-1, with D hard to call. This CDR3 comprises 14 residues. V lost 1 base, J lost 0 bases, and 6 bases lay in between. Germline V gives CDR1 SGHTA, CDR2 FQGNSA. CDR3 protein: CASSLVGLNTEAFF. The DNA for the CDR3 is TGTGCCAGCAGCTTAGTAGGGTTGAACACTGAAGCTTTCTTT.

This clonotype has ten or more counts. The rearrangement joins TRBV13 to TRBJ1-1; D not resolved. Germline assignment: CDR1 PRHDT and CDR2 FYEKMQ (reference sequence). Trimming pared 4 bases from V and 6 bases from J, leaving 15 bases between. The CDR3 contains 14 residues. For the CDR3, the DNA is TGTGCCAGCAGCTCACGGGCTGGAAGGGCTGAAGCTTTCTTT. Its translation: CASSSRAGRAEAFF.

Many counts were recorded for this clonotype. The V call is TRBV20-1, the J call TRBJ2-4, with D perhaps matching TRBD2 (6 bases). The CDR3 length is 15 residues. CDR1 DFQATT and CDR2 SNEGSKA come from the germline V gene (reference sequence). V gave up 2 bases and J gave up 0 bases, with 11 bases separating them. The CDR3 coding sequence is TGCAGTGCTAGATCGGGGGTTGAAGCCAAAAACATTCAGTACTTC. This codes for CSARSGVEAKNIQYF.

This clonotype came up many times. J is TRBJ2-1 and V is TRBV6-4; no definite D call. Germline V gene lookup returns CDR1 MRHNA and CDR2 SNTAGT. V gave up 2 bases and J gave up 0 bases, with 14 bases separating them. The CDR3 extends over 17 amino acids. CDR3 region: CASSDKVAVHSYNEQFF. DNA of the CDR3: TGTGCCAGCAGTGACAAGGTGGCGGTACACTCCTACAATGAGCAGTTCTTC.

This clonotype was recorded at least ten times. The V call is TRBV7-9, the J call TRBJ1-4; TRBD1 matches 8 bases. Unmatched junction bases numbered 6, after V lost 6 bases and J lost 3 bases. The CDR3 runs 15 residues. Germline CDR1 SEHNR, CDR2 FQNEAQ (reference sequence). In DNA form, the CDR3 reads TGTGCCAGCAGTAACGACAGGGGAGCTAATGAAAAACTGTTTTTT. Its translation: CASSNDRGANEKLFF.

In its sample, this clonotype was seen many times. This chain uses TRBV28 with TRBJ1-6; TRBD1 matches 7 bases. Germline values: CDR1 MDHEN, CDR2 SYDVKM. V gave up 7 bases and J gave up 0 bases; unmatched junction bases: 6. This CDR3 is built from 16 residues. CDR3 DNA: TGTGCCAGCATGGGGACAGTAAGCTCCTATAATTCACCCCTCCACTTT. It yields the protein CASMGTVSSYNSPLHF.

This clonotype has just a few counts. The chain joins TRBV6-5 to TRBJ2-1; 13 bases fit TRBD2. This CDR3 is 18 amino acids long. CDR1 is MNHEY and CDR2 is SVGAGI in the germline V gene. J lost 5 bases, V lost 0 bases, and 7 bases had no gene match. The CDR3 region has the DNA TGTGCCAGCAGTTACTCGCCCCGGACTAGCGGGAGAAACAATGAGCAGTTCTTC. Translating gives CASSYSPRTSGRNNEQFF.

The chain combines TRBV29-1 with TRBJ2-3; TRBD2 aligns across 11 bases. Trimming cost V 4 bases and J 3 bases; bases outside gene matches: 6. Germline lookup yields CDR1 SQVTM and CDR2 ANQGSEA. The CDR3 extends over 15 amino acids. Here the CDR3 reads CSVVRPSGGTDTQYF. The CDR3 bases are TGCAGCGTTGTCCGCCCTAGCGGGGGGACAGATACGCAGTATTTT.